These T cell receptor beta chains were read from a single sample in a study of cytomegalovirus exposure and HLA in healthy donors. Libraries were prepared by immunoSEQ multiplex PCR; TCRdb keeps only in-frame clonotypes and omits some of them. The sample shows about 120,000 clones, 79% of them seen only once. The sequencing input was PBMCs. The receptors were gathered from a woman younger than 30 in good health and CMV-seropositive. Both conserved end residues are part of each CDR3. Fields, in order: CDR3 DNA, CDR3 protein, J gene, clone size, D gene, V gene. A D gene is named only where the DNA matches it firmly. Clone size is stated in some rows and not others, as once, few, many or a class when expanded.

TGTGCCAGCAGTGACTTTGGGGGCCCAGATACGCAGTATTTT | CASSDFGGPDTQYF | TRBJ2-3 | - | - | TRBV25-1
TGTGCCTGGACAGGGGTCAGCGAAGCTTTCTTT | CAWTGVSEAFF | TRBJ1-1 | once | - | TRBV30
TGTGCCAGCAGTTTATCGGGGGGGGAGAATCAGCCCCAGCATTTT | CASSLSGGENQPQHF | TRBJ1-5 | once | - | TRBV27
TGTGCCAGCAGTGACCGACAGGGAAGTCAGCCCCAGCATTTT | CASSDRQGSQPQHF | TRBJ1-5 | - | TRBD1 | TRBV25-1
TGTGCCAGCTCAGTCCGGGACAGGGGCTTTTCAGGAGCTTTCTTT | CASSVRDRGFSGAFF | TRBJ1-1 | - | TRBD1 | TRBV18
TGTGCCAGCAGTCCCCCCAGGGGTTATGGCTACACCTTC | CASSPPRGYGYTF | TRBJ1-2 | few | - | TRBV28
TGTGCCAGCAGGGGGGACACCGGCTATGGCTACACCTTC | CASRGDTGYGYTF | TRBJ1-2 | - | - | TRBV6-1
TGTGCCTGGAGTGGGAAGACAAGTAACTATGGCTACACCTTC | CAWSGKTSNYGYTF | TRBJ1-2 | - | - | TRBV30
TGTGCCAGCGTACGACAGGGGGCGGTAAATGAGCAGTTCTTC | CASVRQGAVNEQFF | TRBJ2-1 | few | TRBD1 | TRBV6-1
TGTGCCAGCAGGGGGACAGGGAGTTCCTACGAGCAGTACTTC | CASRGTGSSYEQYF | TRBJ2-7 | - | TRBD1 | TRBV6-5